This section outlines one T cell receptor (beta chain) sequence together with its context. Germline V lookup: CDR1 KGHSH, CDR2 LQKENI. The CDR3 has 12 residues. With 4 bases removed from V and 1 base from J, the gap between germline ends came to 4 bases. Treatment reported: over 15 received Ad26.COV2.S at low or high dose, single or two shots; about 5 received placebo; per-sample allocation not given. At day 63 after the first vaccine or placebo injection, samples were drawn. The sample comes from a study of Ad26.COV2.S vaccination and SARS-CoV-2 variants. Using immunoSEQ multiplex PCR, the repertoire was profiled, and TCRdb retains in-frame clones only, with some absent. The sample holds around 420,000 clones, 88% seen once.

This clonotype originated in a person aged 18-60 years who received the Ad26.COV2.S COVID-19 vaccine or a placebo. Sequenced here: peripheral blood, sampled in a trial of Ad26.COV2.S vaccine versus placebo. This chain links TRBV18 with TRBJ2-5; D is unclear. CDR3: CASSLSQETQYF. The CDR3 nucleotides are TGTGCCAGCTCACTTAGCCAAGAGACCCAGTACTTC.